This entry features one TCR beta chain sequence. Its target antigen remains unknown. No much larger clonotype is one base removed from it; base qualities were not supplied. The library was built by means of the immunoSEQ multiplex PCR assay. TCRdb obtained this table from immuneACCESS and retained in-frame rearrangements with V and J assigned. These tables miss some clones; where compared with another copy, unresolved V genes account for less than half of the shortfall, and the remainder is unexplained. For this sample the table gives some 70,000 clones, of which 95% to 96% were detected only once. The leading ten clones occupy more than 0.2% of the sample. Including cysteine and phenylalanine, the CDR3 has 14 amino acids. Kept here is only the CDR3 DNA, which spans 42 bases and is read in frame from base 1. V and J are trimmed by 2 bases and 4 bases, and the gene matches miss 3 bases of the junction. CDR1 and CDR2 were assigned from the germline V gene (reference sequence) as MNHEY and SMNVEV.

The sample originates from a study of technical replicates of blood from a handful of donors (dated by TCRdb to between 2016 and 2019). Sequenced input: T cells isolated from PBMCs. The rearrangement joined TRBV27 to TRBJ2-3; the central 7 bases match TRBD2. This clonotype was sampled from a human donor in good health. Here the CDR3 is given as CASSLEAGSDTQYF. The nucleotide sequence reads as follows: TGTGCCAGCAGTTTAGAAGCGGGGTCAGATACGCAGTATTTT.